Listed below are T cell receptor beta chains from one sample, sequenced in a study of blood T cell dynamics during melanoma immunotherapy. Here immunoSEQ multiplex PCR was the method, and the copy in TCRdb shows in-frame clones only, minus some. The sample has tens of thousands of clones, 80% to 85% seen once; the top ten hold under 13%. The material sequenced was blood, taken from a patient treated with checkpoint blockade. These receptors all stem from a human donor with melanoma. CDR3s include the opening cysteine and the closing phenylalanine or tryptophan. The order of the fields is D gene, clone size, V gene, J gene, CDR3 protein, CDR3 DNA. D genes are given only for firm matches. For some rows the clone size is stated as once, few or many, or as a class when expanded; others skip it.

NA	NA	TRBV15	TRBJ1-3	CATSRDPRVGGNTIYF	TGTGCCACCAGCAGAGATCCCCGGGTAGGCGGAAACACCATATATTTT
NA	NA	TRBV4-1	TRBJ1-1	CASSQGRVNTEAFF	TGCGCCAGCAGCCAAGGACGGGTGAACACTGAAGCTTTCTTT
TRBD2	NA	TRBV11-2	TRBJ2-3	CASFPSGRGDVSTDTQYF	TGTGCCAGCTTCCCGTCCGGGCGGGGGGACGTTAGCACAGATACGCAGTATTTT
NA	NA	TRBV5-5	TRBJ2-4	CASSYGNIQYF	TGTGCCAGCAGCTATGGTAACATTCAGTACTTC
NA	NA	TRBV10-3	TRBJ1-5	CAISEFLNREGYSNQPQHF	TGTGCCATCAGTGAGTTTCTAAACAGGGAAGGGTATAGCAATCAGCCCCAGCATTTT
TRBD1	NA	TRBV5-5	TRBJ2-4	CASSLGGTGKNIQYF	TGTGCCAGCAGCTTGGGCGGGACAGGGAAAAACATTCAGTACTTC
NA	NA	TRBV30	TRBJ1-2	CAWSAEGSSYGYTF	TGTGCCTGGAGTGCTGAGGGAAGCAGCTATGGCTACACCTTC
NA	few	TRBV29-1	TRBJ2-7	CSVAATLYEQYF	TGCAGCGTTGCGGCCACCCTCTACGAGCAGTACTTC
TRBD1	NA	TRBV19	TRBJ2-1	CASTQGADPSYNEQFF	TGTGCCAGTACACAGGGGGCGGACCCCTCCTACAATGAGCAGTTCTTC
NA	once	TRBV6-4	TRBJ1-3	CASSAESGNTIYF	TGTGCCAGCAGTGCGGAGTCTGGAAACACCATATATTTT
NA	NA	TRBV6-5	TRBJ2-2	CASSFSPLGTTGELFF	TGTGCCAGCAGTTTTTCCCCGCTCGGTACGACCGGGGAGCTGTTTTTT
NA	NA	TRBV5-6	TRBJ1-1	CASSSRGGNTEAFF	TGTGCCAGCAGCTCCCGAGGGGGGAACACTGAAGCTTTCTTT
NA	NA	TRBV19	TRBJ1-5	CASGTGFNQPQHF	TGTGCCAGTGGTACAGGTTTCAATCAGCCCCAGCATTTT
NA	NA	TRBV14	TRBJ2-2	CASSQDLGGGHGELFF	TGTGCCAGCAGCCAAGATCTAGGCGGGGGACACGGGGAGCTGTTTTTT
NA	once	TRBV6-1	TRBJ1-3	CASSEARNDRLSGSGNTIYF	TGTGCCAGCAGTGAAGCCCGAAACGATCGCCTCTCCGGATCTGGAAACACCATATATTTT
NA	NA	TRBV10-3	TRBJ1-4	CAISEEGGAGEKLFF	TGTGCCATCAGTGAAGAGGGGGGCGCGGGTGAAAAACTGTTTTTT
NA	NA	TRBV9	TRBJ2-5	CASSVDTGTETQYF	TGTGCCAGCAGCGTAGACACAGGGACAGAGACCCAGTACTTC
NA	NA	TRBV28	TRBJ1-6	CASSPHGPNSPLHF	TGTGCCAGCAGTCCCCACGGCCCGAATTCACCCCTCCACTTT
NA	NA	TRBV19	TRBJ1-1	CASSTSPYTEAFF	TGTGCCAGTAGTACTTCTCCGTACACTGAAGCTTTCTTT
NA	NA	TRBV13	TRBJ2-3	CASSHSGATDTQYF	TGTGCCAGCAGTCATTCAGGTGCGACAGATACGCAGTATTTT
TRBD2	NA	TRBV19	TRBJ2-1	CASSIFGTSGAVRNEQFF	TGTGCCAGTAGTATCTTCGGGACTAGCGGGGCGGTAAGGAATGAGCAGTTCTTC
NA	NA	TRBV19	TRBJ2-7	CASSIRAGDSYEQYF	TGTGCCAGTAGTATTCGGGCAGGGGACTCCTACGAGCAGTACTTC
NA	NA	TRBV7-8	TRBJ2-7	CASSLTTFGTYEQYF	TGTGCCAGCAGCTTGACGACTTTCGGAACCTACGAGCAGTACTTC
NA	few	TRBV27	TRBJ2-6	CASSFDPSSANVLTF	TGTGCCAGCAGTTTTGACCCCTCGTCAGCCAACGTCCTGACTTTC
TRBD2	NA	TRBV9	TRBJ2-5	CASSVGVLAGAIQETQYF	TGTGCCAGCAGCGTAGGGGTACTAGCGGGGGCCATTCAAGAGACCCAGTACTTC
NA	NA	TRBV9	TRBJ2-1	CASSARVGAPNEQFF	TGTGCCAGCAGCGCCAGGGTGGGGGCACCCAATGAGCAGTTCTTC
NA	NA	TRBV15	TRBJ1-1	CATTTGYTEAFF	TGTGCCACCACTACAGGGTACACTGAAGCTTTCTTT
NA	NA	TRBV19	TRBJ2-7	CASSIGPGAYEQYF	TGTGCCAGTAGTATAGGTCCAGGGGCCTACGAGCAGTACTTC
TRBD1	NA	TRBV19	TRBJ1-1	CASSINRGTEAFF	TGTGCCAGTAGTATAAACAGGGGTACTGAAGCTTTCTTT
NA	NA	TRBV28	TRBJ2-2	CASSSTGELFF	TGTGCCAGCAGTTCCACCGGGGAGCTGTTTTTT
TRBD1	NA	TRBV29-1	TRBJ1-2	CSAADRAYGYTF	TGCAGCGCCGCGGACAGGGCTTATGGCTACACCTTC
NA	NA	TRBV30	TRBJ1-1	CAWSRGAVEAFF	TGTGCCTGGAGTCGGGGAGCTGTGGAAGCTTTCTTT
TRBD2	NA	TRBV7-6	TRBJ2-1	CASSSPSRTSGRAVTSEQFF	TGTGCCAGCAGCTCCCCCTCTCGGACTAGCGGGAGAGCCGTAACGAGTGAGCAGTTCTTC
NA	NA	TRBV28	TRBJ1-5	CASSFVDPNQPQHF	TGTGCCAGCAGTTTTGTAGATCCTAATCAGCCCCAGCATTTT
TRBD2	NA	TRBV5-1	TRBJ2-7	CASSSLTPGLVSDRLSEQYF	TGCGCCAGCAGCTCACTAACTCCGGGACTAGTCAGTGATAGGCTCTCCGAGCAGTACTTC
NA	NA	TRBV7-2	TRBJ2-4	CASSSEMVQAGAKNIQYF	TGTGCCAGCAGCTCAGAGATGGTACAAGCGGGAGCCAAAAACATTCAGTACTTC
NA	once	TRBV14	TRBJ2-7	CASSQRRAFRYEQYF	TGTGCCAGCAGCCAACGCAGGGCCTTCCGTTACGAGCAGTACTTC
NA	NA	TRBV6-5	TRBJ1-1	CASSSLDPNTEAFF	TGTGCCAGCAGTAGCCTGGACCCTAACACTGAAGCTTTCTTT
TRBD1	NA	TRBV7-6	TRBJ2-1	CASSLGQGGYNEQFF	TGTGCCAGCAGCTTAGGACAGGGTGGTTACAATGAGCAGTTCTTC
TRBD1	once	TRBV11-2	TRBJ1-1	CASSRYRGGDTEAFF	TGTGCCAGCAGCCGATACAGGGGAGGCGACACTGAAGCTTTCTTT
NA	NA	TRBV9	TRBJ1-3	CASSPRLGGASGNTIYF	TGTGCCAGCAGCCCCCGGCTGGGGGGCGCGAGTGGAAACACCATATATTTT